This TCR beta chain is from a study of cytomegalovirus exposure and HLA in healthy donors. Study findings and constraints: Altogether, about 160 TCR beta chains were recorded as cytomegalovirus-associated. Reports credit the classifier with highly specific, highly sensitive diagnosis of cytomegalovirus status. Rarity marked most TCR sequences, yet some public TCRs occurred in many donors. The finding came from a later analysis; first-cohort TCR clusters tended to co-occur in the 130 or so validation repertoires.

Assay: immunoSEQ multiplex PCR; the TCRdb copy retains only in-frame clones and omits some. The sample shows tens of thousands of clones, roughly 90% of them seen only once. In regard to this clone: Its target is unknown.

This CDR3 comprises 14 residues. Between the trimmed V and J ends, which lost 3 bases and 2 bases, there was a span of 9 bases. The germline gives CDR1 PRHDT, CDR2 FYEKMQ (reference sequence). The receptor was derived from a man aged 25-45 years in good health and CMV-seronegative. The chain carries TRBV13 and TRBJ2-3; tentatively, D is TRBD1 (5 bases). Sequencing was done on a sample of PBMCs. CDR3 sequence: CASSLYRYTDTQYF. CDR3 in DNA: TGTGCCAGCAGCTTGTACAGGTACACAGATACGCAGTATTTT.